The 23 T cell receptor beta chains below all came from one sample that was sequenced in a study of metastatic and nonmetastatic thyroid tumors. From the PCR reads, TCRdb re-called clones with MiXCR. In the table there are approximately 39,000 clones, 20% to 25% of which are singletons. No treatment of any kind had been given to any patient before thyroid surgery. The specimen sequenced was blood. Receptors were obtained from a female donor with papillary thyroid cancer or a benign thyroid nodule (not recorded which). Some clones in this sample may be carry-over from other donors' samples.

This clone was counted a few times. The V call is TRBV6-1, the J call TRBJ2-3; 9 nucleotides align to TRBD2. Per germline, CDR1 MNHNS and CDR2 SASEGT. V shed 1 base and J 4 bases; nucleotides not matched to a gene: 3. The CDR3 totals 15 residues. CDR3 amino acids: CASSEGGGAADTQYF. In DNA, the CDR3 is TGTGCCAGCAGTGAAGGCGGGGGGGCTGCAGATACGCAGTATTTT.

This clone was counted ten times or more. In nucleotides, the CDR3 is TGCGCCAGCAGCCAATTAGGTGGGAGCTCCTACGAGCAGTACTTC. Translation gives CASSQLGGSSYEQYF. This sequence joins TRBV4-1 and TRBJ2-7; a weak D match, TRBD2 (5 bases). The CDR3 consists of 15 residues. From germline, CDR1 is MGHRA and CDR2 YSYEKL. V was shortened by 2 bases and J by 0 bases, with 11 bases between the two germline ends.

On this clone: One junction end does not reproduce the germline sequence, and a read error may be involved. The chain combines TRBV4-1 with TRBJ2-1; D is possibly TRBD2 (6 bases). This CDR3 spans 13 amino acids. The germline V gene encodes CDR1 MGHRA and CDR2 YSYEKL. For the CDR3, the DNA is TGCGCCAGCAGCCAAGATTTCGGTCGGGAGCACTTCTTC. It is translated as CASSQDFGREHFF.

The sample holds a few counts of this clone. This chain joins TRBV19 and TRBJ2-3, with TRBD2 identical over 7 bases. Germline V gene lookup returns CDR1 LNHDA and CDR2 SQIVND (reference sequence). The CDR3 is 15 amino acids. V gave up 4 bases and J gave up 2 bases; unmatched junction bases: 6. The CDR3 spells CASSKRDSYTDTQYF. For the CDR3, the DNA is TGTGCCAGTAGTAAGCGGGACTCCTACACAGATACGCAGTATTTT.

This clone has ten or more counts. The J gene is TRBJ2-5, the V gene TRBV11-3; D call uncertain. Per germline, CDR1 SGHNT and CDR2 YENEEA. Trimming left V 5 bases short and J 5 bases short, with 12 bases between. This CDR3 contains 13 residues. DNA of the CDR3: TGTGCCAGCAGCCTAGGCCCTGGCGAGACCCAGTACTTC. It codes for CASSLGPGETQYF.

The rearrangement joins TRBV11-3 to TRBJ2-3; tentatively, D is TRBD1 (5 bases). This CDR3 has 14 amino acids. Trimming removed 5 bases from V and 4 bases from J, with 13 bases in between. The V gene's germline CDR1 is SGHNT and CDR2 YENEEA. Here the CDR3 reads CASSPGAGSDTQYF. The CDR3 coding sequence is TGTGCCAGCAGCCCTGGGGCTGGTTCAGATACGCAGTATTTT.

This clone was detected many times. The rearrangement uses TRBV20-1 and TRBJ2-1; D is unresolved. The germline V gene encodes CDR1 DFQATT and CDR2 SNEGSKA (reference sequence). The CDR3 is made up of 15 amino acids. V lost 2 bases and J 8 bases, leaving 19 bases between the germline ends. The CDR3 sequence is CSARPPKSAVDEQFF. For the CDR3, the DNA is TGCAGTGCTAGACCCCCAAAGTCCGCCGTGGATGAGCAGTTCTTC.

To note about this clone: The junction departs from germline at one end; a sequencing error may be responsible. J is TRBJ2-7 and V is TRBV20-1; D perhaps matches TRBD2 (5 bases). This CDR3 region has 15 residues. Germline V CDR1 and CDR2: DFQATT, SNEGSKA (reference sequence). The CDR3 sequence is CSATVATKSSYEHYF. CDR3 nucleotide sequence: TGCAGTGCTACTGTAGCGACCAAGAGCTCCTACGAGCATTACTTC.

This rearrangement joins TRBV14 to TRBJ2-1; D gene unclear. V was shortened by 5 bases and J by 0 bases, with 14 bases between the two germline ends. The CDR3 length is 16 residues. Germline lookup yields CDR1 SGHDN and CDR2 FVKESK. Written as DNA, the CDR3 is TGTGCCAGCAGCTTAAGACTCCAGAGCTCCTACAATGAGCAGTTCTTC. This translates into CASSLRLQSSYNEQFF.

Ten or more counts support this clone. Here the CDR3 reads CASSTNTDTQYF. The CDR3 nucleotides read TGTGCCAGCAGCACAAACACAGATACGCAGTATTTT. V is TRBV7-9 and J is TRBJ2-3, with D unclear. This CDR3 spans 12 amino acids. V lost 5 bases, J lost 2 bases, and 5 bases lay in between. From germline, CDR1 is SEHNR and CDR2 FQNEAQ (reference sequence). Full variable domain (remainder filled in from reference TRBV7-9 and TRBJ2-3): DTGVSQNPRHKITKRGQNVTFRCDPISEHNRLYWYRQTLGQGPEFLTYFQNEAQLEKSRLLSDRFSAERPKGSFSTLEIQRTEQGDSAMYLCASSTNTDTQYFGPGTRLTVL.

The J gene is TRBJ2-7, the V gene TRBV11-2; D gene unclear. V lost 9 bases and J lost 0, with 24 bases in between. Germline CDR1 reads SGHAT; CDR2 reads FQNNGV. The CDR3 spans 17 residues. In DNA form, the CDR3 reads TGTGCCAGAAGATTAGTTCAGTCGAGAATTAGCTCCTACGAGCAGTACTTC. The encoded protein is CARRLVQSRISSYEQYF.

The CDR3 sequence: CATSTGRGPAYEQYF. Here the CDR3 DNA reads TGTGCCACCAGCACCGGCAGGGGGCCGGCCTACGAGCAGTACTTC. V usage is TRBV15 and J usage is TRBJ2-7, with 8 bases matching TRBD1. Germline loops: CDR1 LNHNV, CDR2 YYDKDF (reference sequence). J was trimmed by 2 bases and V by 4 bases; bases with no gene match: 7. The CDR3 spans 15 residues.

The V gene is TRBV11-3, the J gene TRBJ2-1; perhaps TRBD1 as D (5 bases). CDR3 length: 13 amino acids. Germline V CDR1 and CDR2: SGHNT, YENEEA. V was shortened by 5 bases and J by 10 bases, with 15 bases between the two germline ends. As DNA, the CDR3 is TGTGCCAGCAGCCCGACCTGGACATTGGAGCAGTTCTTC. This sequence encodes CASSPTWTLEQFF.

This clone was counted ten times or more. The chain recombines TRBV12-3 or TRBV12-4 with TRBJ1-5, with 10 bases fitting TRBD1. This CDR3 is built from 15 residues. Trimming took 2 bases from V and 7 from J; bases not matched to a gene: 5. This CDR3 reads CASSLSGTGDQPQHF. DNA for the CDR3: TGTGCCAGCAGTTTAAGTGGGACAGGGGACCAGCCCCAGCATTTT.

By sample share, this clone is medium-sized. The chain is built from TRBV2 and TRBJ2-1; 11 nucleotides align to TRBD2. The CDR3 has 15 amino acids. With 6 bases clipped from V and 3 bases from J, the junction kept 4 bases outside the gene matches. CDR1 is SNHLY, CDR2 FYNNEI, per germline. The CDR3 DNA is TGTGCCAGCAGCCTGGGACTAGCGGACTACAATGAGCAGTTCTTC. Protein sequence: CASSLGLADYNEQFF.

CDR3 sequence: CASSPRQGFDNEQFF. In DNA form, the CDR3 reads TGTGCCAGCAGCCCCAGACAGGGGTTTGACAATGAGCAGTTCTTC. J is TRBJ2-1 and V is TRBV4-2; TRBD1 matches 8 bases. The V segment lost 4 bases and the J segment 5 bases; nucleotides outside the gene matches: 7. The germline V gene has CDR1 LGHNA and CDR2 YNFKEQ. The CDR3 is 15 amino acids.

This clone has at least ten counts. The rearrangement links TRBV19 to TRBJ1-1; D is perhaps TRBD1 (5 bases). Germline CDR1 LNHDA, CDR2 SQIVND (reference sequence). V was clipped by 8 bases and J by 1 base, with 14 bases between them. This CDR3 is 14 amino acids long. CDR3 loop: CASEGRTPNTEAFF. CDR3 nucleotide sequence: TGTGCCAGTGAAGGGAGGACACCGAACACTGAAGCTTTCTTT.

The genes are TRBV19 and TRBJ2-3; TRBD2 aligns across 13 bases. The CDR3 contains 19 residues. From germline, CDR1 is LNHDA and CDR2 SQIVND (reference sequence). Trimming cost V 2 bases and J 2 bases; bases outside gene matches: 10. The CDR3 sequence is CASSIRLAGGLGYTDTQYF. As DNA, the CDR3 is TGTGCCAGTAGTATAAGACTAGCGGGAGGTTTGGGCTACACAGATACGCAGTATTTT.

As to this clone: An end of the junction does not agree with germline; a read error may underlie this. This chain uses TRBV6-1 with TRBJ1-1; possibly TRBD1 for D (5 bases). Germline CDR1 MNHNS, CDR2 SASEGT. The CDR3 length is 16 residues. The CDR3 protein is CASSTLAQGGSTEALF. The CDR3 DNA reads TGTGCCAGCAGCACCCTCGCGCAGGGAGGGAGTACTGAAGCTTTATTT.

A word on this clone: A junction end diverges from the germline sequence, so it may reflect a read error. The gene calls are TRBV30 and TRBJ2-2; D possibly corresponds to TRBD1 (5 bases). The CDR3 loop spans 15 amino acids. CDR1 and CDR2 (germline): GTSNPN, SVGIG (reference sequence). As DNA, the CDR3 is TGTGCCTGTAGTGTTAGTGGGGCCAACACCGGGGAGCTGTTTTTT. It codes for CACSVSGANTGELFF.

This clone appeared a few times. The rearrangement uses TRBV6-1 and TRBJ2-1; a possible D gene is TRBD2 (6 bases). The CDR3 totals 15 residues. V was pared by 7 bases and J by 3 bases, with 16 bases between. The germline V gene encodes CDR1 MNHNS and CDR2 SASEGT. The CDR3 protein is CASIGRLECYNEQFF. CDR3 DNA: TGTGCCAGCATTGGCCGACTAGAATGCTACAATGAGCAGTTCTTC.

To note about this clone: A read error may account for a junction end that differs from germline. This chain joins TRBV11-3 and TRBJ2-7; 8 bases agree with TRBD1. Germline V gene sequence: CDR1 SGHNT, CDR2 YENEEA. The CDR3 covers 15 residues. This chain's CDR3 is CASILVVAGGDEQYF. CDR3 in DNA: TGTGCCAGCATCTTAGTCGTGGCAGGGGGCGACGAGCAGTACTTC.

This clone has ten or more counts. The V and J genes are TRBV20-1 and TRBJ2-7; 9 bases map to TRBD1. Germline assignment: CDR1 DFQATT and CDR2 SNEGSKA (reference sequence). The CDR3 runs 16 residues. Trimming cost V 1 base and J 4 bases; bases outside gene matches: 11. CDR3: CSARGVETGGRYEQYF. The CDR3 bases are TGCAGTGCTAGAGGCGTTGAGACAGGGGGGAGATACGAGCAGTACTTC.